This is a list of T cell receptor beta chains from one sample in a study of blood T cell repertoires in COVID-19. Clones were sequenced by immunoSEQ multiplex PCR, and TCRdb holds only the in-frame ones, with some missing. The data show about 420,000 clones, 70% to 90% seen once. Sequenced input: peripheral blood. All receptors derive from a man between 18 and 29 years old with COVID-19, enrolled during active disease. Each CDR3 is given with its conserved first and last residue. A D gene is named only where the DNA matches it firmly. Clone size appears in some rows only: once, few, many, or a class for an expanded clone.

>-|TRBV13|TRBJ2-7|-
CASSLGEGLDEQYF
TGTGCCAGCAGCTTAGGAGAGGGCCTGGACGAGCAGTACTTC
>-|TRBV6-5|TRBJ1-5|TRBD1
CASRHRGQPQHF
TGTGCCAGCAGGCACAGGGGACAGCCCCAGCATTTT
>-|TRBV15|TRBJ1-6|TRBD1
CATSPGGSYNSPLHF
TGTGCCACCAGCCCAGGGGGCTCCTATAATTCACCCCTCCACTTT
>-|TRBV11-3|TRBJ2-7|-
CASSLLGGPYEQYF
TGTGCCAGCAGCTTATTGGGAGGTCCCTACGAGCAGTACTTC
>-|TRBV5-4|TRBJ2-3|TRBD2
CASSLERGGGTDTQYF
TGTGCCAGCAGCTTGGAGCGGGGGGGCGGGACAGATACGCAGTATTTT
>-|TRBV5-5|TRBJ1-5|TRBD1
CASSSDRENQPQHF
TGTGCCAGCAGCAGCGACAGGGAGAATCAGCCCCAGCATTTT
>-|TRBV24-1|TRBJ1-2|TRBD1
CATSDRQGARGYTF
TGTGCCACCAGTGATAGACAGGGGGCTCGTGGCTACACCTTC
>-|TRBV7-2|TRBJ2-5|TRBD2
CASSLIAGGNQETQYF
TGTGCCAGCAGCTTAATAGCGGGGGGGAATCAAGAGACCCAGTACTTC
>-|TRBV5-8|TRBJ2-7|-
CASRDRYEQYF
TGTGCCAGCAGGGACAGATACGAGCAGTACTTC
>-|TRBV20-1|TRBJ2-5|-
CSALSEAQYF
TGCAGTGCCCTATCGGAGGCCCAGTACTTC
>-|TRBV27|TRBJ2-7|-
CASSSRTGGEYEQYF
TGTGCCAGCAGTTCACGCACAGGGGGGGAGTACGAGCAGTACTTC
>-|TRBV12-2|TRBJ2-3|-
CASRRQGWHTQYF
TGTGCAAGTCGCCGACAGGGCTGGCATACGCAGTATTTT
>once|TRBV7-3|TRBJ2-2|TRBD2
CASSPSAGGLGGELFF
TGTGCCAGCAGCCCGTCAGCGGGAGGCCTCGGGGGGGAGCTGTTTTTT
>-|TRBV24-1|TRBJ1-1|TRBD1
CATRETGGRTEAFF
TGTGCCACCAGGGAGACAGGGGGTAGGACTGAAGCTTTCTTT
>-|TRBV24-1|TRBJ2-3|TRBD1
CATSDFADRGVDTQYF
TGTGCCACCAGTGATTTCGCGGACAGGGGGGTAGATACGCAGTATTTT
>-|TRBV7-8|TRBJ2-5|TRBD2
CASSSRLAGRETQYF
TGTGCCAGCAGCTCCCGACTAGCGGGGCGGGAGACCCAGTACTTC
>-|TRBV28|TRBJ2-7|-
CASSGDTPYEQYF
TGTGCCAGCAGCGGGGACACCCCCTACGAGCAGTACTTC
>-|TRBV5-6|TRBJ2-2|TRBD2
CASSFGGGYTGELFF
TGTGCCAGCAGCTTCGGCGGGGGGTACACCGGGGAGCTGTTTTTT
>-|TRBV2|TRBJ2-7|-
CASSDLSYEQYF
TGTGCCAGCAGTGATTTGAGCTACGAGCAGTACTTC
>-|TRBV10-3|TRBJ2-7|-
CAISERGAGYEQYF
TGTGCCATCAGTGAACGGGGGGCTGGTTACGAGCAGTACTTC
>-|TRBV9|TRBJ2-1|-
CASSAAVTNEQFF
TGTGCCAGCAGCGCCGCAGTCACCAATGAGCAGTTCTTC
>once|TRBV2|TRBJ2-5|-
CASSVLGAAKETQYF
TGTGCCAGCAGTGTTCTCGGAGCAGCAAAAGAGACCCAGTACTTC
>once|TRBV12-3/TRBV12-4|TRBJ2-2|-
CASSPTGGELFF
TGTGCCAGCAGTCCCACGGGTGGGGAGCTGTTTTTT
>-|TRBV7-8|TRBJ2-1|-
CASSLVAATYNEQFF
TGTGCCAGCAGCTTAGTGGCAGCGACCTACAATGAGCAGTTCTTC
>-|TRBV25-1|TRBJ1-1|-
CASNTGWATEAFF
TGTGCCAGTAACACAGGGTGGGCCACTGAAGCTTTCTTT
>-|TRBV18|TRBJ2-2|-
CASSPSRSGELFF
TGTGCCAGCTCACCAAGCCGATCCGGGGAGCTGTTTTTT
>-|TRBV5-4|TRBJ1-1|TRBD1
CASSSGQRNTEAFF
TGTGCCAGCAGCTCGGGACAGAGAAACACTGAAGCTTTCTTT
>-|TRBV2|TRBJ2-7|TRBD2
CASSKTSGSTYEQYF
TGTGCCAGCAGTAAAACTAGCGGGAGTACGTACGAGCAGTACTTC
>once|TRBV5-4|TRBJ2-1|TRBD2
CASSLSSGGYNEQFF
TGTGCCAGCAGCTTGTCTAGCGGGGGATACAATGAGCAGTTCTTC
>-|TRBV2|TRBJ2-7|TRBD1
CASSSTTGGYEQYF
TGTGCCAGCAGTTCAACTACAGGGGGCTACGAGCAGTACTTC
>-|TRBV18|TRBJ2-7|-
CASSPRDSEAGEQYF
TGTGCCAGCTCACCCCGGGACTCCGAGGCGGGGGAGCAGTACTTC
>-|TRBV6-5|TRBJ1-2|-
CASSYTDSANYGYTF
TGTGCCAGCAGTTACACCGACAGTGCCAACTATGGCTACACCTTC
>-|TRBV5-5|TRBJ2-3|TRBD2
CASSGTSGGAADTQYF
TGTGCCAGCAGCGGGACTAGCGGGGGGGCTGCAGATACGCAGTATTTT
>-|TRBV6-5|TRBJ2-3|TRBD2
CASSPAGPTDTQYF
TGTGCCAGCAGTCCAGCGGGACCCACAGATACGCAGTATTTT
>-|TRBV7-9|TRBJ2-7|-
CASSLGAGASYEQYF
TGTGCCAGCAGCTTAGGGGCGGGGGCCTCCTACGAGCAGTACTTC
>-|TRBV7-6|TRBJ1-3|-
CASSLAHSSGNTIYF
TGTGCCAGCAGCTTAGCGCACTCCTCTGGAAACACCATATATTTT
>-|TRBV3-1/TRBV3-2|TRBJ1-4|-
CASSQDTDEKLFF
TGTGCCAGCAGCCAGGACACCGATGAAAAACTGTTTTTT
>once|TRBV14|TRBJ2-3|TRBD2
CASSQAKREGPTDTQYF
TGTGCCAGCAGCCAAGCGAAGCGGGAGGGCCCCACAGATACGCAGTATTTT
>-|TRBV9|TRBJ2-1|TRBD1
CASSVEGTGGPDEQFF
TGTGCCAGCAGCGTAGAAGGGACAGGGGGGCCGGATGAGCAGTTCTTC
>-|TRBV7-2|TRBJ2-2|-
CASSLRDLYTGELFF
TGTGCCAGCAGCCTCCGGGACTTATACACCGGGGAGCTGTTTTTT
>-|TRBV6-6|TRBJ2-5|TRBD2
CASSYRLAGQETQYF
TGTGCCAGCAGTTACAGACTAGCGGGGCAAGAGACCCAGTACTTC
>-|TRBV28|TRBJ1-1|-
CASNFGAEAFF
TGTGCCAGCAACTTCGGGGCTGAAGCTTTCTTT
>-|TRBV19|TRBJ2-7|TRBD1
CASSMSGGRPYEQYF
TGTGCCAGTAGTATGTCAGGGGGAAGACCCTACGAGCAGTACTTC
>-|TRBV7-9|TRBJ1-5|-
CASSLLGAGNQPQHF
TGTGCCAGCAGCTTATTGGGGGCGGGCAATCAGCCCCAGCATTTT
>-|TRBV14|TRBJ1-1|TRBD1
CASSRDGTALTEAFF
TGTGCCAGCAGCCGAGACGGGACAGCTCTCACTGAAGCTTTCTTT
>-|TRBV6-5|TRBJ2-1|-
CASSSTGLSSYNEQFF
TGTGCCAGCAGTTCAACGGGACTGAGCTCCTACAATGAGCAGTTCTTC
>-|TRBV7-2|TRBJ2-5|-
CASSLVGVPQETQYF
TGTGCCAGCAGCTTAGTAGGGGTCCCCCAAGAGACCCAGTACTTC
>once|TRBV5-8|TRBJ2-2|-
CASTPRGSGELFF
TGTGCCAGCACCCCAAGGGGGTCCGGGGAGCTGTTTTTT
>few|TRBV14|TRBJ2-2|-
CASSPLLQSGELFF
TGTGCCAGCAGCCCCCTCCTACAGTCCGGGGAGCTGTTTTTT
>-|TRBV6-5|TRBJ1-1|-
CASSYSSLPSNTEAFF
TGTGCCAGCAGTTACTCGAGTCTCCCGTCGAACACTGAAGCTTTCTTT
>-|TRBV2|TRBJ1-4|TRBD1
CASSLTLQGSIGKLFF
TGTGCCAGCAGTCTTACTTTACAGGGGAGTATTGGAAAACTGTTTTTT
>-|TRBV7-6|TRBJ2-1|TRBD2
CASSYPPGLADRNEQFF
TGTGCCAGCAGCTACCCTCCGGGACTAGCGGATAGGAATGAGCAGTTCTTC